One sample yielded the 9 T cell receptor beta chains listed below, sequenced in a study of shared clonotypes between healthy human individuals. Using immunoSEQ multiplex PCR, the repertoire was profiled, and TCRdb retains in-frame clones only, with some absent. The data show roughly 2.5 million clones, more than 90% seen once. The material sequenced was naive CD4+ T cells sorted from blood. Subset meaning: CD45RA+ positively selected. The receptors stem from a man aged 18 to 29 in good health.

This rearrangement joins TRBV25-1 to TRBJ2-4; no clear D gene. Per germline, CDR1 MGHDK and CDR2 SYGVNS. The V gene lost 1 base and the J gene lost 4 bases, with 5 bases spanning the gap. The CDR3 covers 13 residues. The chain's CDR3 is CASSELGKNIQYF. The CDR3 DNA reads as TGTGCCAGCAGTGAATTGGGTAAAAACATTCAGTACTTC.

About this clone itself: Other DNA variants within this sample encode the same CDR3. CDR3 in amino acids: CSVELAGGYEQYF. CDR3 DNA: TGCAGCGTTGAACTAGCGGGAGGGTACGAGCAGTACTTC. The rearrangement joins TRBV29-1 to TRBJ2-7; 12 bases map to TRBD2. The CDR3 is made up of 13 amino acids. The trim removed 2 bases at V and 4 bases at J, leaving 0 bases unmatched. Germline CDR1 and CDR2: SQVTM and ANQGSEA.

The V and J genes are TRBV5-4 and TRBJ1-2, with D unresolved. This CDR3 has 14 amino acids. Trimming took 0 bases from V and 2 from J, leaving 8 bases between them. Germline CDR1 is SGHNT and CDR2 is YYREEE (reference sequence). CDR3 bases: TGTGCCAGCAGCTTGGTCGGGGAAAACTATGGCTACACCTTC. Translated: CASSLVGENYGYTF.

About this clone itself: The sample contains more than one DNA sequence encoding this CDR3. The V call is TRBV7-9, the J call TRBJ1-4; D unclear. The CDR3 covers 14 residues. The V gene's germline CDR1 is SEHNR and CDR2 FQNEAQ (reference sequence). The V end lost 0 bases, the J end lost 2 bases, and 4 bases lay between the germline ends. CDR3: CASSLAGTNEKLFF. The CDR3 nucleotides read TGTGCCAGCAGCTTAGCCGGTACTAATGAAAAACTGTTTTTT.

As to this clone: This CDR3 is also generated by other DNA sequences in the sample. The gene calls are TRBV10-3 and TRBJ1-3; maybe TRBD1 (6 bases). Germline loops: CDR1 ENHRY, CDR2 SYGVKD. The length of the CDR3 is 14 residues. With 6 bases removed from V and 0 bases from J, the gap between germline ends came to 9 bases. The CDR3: CAIRDSLSGNTIYF. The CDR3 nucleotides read TGTGCCATCAGGGACAGTCTCTCTGGAAACACCATATATTTT.

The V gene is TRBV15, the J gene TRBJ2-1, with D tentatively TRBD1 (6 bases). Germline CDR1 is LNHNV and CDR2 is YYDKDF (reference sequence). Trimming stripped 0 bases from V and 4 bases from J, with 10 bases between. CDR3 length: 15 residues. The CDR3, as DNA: TGTGCCACCAGCAGAGATAGACAGGCTTACAATGAGCAGTTCTTC. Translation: CATSRDRQAYNEQFF.

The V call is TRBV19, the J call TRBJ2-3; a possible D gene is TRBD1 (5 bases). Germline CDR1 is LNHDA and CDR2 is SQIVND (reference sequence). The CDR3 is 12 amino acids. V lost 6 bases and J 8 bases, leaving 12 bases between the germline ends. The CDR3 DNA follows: TGTGCCAGTAGCTTGGGGCAGGGTACGCAGTATTTT. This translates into CASSLGQGTQYF. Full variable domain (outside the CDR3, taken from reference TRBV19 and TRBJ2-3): DGGITQSPKYLFRKEGQNVTLSCEQNLNHDAMYWYRQDPGQGLRLIYYSQIVNDFQKGDIAEGYSVSREKKESFPLTVTSAQKNPTAFYLCASSLGQGTQYFGPGTRLTVL.

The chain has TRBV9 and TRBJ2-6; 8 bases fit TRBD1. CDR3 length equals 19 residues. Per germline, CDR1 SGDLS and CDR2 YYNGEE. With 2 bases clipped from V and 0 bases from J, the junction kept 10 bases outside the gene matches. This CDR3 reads CASSVGGGQVSSGANVLTF. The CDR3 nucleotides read TGTGCCAGCAGCGTCGGTGGGGGACAGGTCTCCTCTGGGGCCAACGTCCTGACTTTC.

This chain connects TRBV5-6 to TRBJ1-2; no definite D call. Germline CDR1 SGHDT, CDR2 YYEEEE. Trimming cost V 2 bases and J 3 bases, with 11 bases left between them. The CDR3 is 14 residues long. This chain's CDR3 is CASSLISGYYGYTF. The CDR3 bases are TGTGCCAGCAGCTTAATATCAGGTTACTATGGCTACACCTTC.